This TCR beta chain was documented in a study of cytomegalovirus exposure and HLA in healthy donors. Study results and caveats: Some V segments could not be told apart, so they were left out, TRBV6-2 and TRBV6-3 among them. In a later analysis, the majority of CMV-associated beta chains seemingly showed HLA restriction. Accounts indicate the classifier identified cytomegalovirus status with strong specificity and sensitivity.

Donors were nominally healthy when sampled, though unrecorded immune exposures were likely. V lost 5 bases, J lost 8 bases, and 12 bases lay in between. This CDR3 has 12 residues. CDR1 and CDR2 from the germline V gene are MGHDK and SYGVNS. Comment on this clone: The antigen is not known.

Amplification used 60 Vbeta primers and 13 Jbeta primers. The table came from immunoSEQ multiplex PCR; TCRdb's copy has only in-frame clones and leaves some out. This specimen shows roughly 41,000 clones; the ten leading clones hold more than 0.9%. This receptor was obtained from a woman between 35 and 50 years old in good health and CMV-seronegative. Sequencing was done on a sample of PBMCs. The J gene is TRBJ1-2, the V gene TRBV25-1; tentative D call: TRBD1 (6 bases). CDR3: CASSRYRDGYTF. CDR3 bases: TGTGCCAGCAGTAGATACAGGGACGGCTACACCTTC.